These T cell receptor beta chains were read from a single sample in a study of breast tumors, draining lymph nodes, adjacent tissues. One entry per CDR3 protein, called by TCRdb with MiXCR from the multiplex PCR reads. The data contain approximately 120,000 distinct CDR3 sequences, over 20% of them singletons. The sample taken for sequencing was axillary lymph node tissue. Every receptor here comes from a female donor with breast cancer. Some clones in this sample may be carry-over from other donors' samples. Each CDR3 is given with its conserved first and last residue. Fields, in order: V gene, J gene, CDR3 length, D gene, CDR3 protein. The D gene is left open where the match is weak.

TRBV28,TRBJ2-7,14,NA,CASSLYGAQGEQYF
TRBV14,TRBJ2-1,13,NA,CASSQGRDNEQFF
TRBV9,TRBJ2-1,12,TRBD2,CASSPGTNKQFF
TRBV30,TRBJ2-3,13,NA,CAWSLAGRDTQYF
TRBV28,TRBJ1-6,15,NA,CASTLSTRGNSPLHF
TRBV7-6,TRBJ1-4,17,NA,CASSSPGPRATNEKLFF
TRBV11-2,TRBJ2-7,17,TRBD2,CASSYSGLAGSSYEQYF
TRBV5-1,TRBJ2-7,13,NA,CASSLVSRYEQYF
TRBV2,TRBJ2-2,15,TRBD1,CASTRDRVNTGELFF
TRBV7-7,TRBJ2-6,16,NA,CASSPGPRSGANVLAF
TRBV20-1,TRBJ1-2,12,NA,CSALNRVSGYTF
TRBV28,TRBJ2-3,15,TRBD1,CASRRRGQGTDTQYF
TRBV6-1,TRBJ2-5,14,NA,CASSEATGLETQYF
TRBV19,TRBJ1-6,16,NA,CASSRTGGSINSPLRF